This is a list of T cell receptor beta chains from one sample in a study of human T cells and chemical hapten exposure. TCRdb reanalysed the RACE reads using MiXCR and keeps one entry per CDR3 protein. Here the sample spans nearly 55,000 distinct CDR3 sequences, around 9.4% being singletons. Sequenced here: whole blood, sampled in connection with sensitization to the hapten diphenylcyclopropenone (DPC). These receptors came from a woman between 45 and 65 years old with alopecia areata. Some clones in this sample may be carry-over from other donors' samples. CDR3s leave out the opening cysteine and the closing phenylalanine or tryptophan. Fields, in order: J gene, V gene, CDR3 protein.

TRBJ2-7 | TRBV6-2/TRBV6-3 | ASIEPGPTSYEQY
TRBJ1-1 | TRBV12-3/TRBV12-4 | ASSGGPEAF
TRBJ2-5 | TRBV4-2 | ASSQEKRQETQY
TRBJ2-3 | TRBV7-9 | ASSSVPDTQY
TRBJ1-1 | TRBV12-3/TRBV12-4 | ASSLKGRAF
TRBJ1-5 | TRBV12-3/TRBV12-4 | ASSGYNQPQH
TRBJ2-3 | TRBV7-2 | ATTRSPGDTQY
TRBJ1-1 | TRBV12-5 | ASGLTANTEAF
TRBJ2-1 | TRBV6-2/TRBV6-3 | ASSYPTSGSSYNEQF
TRBJ2-3 | TRBV20-1 | SARDQTYTQY
TRBJ2-1 | TRBV2 | ASSEASGTYNEQF
TRBJ2-7 | TRBV6-1 | ASSPRKQVKYEQY
TRBJ2-7 | TRBV7-2 | ASSLDPSYEQY
TRBJ2-7 | TRBV29-1 | SVAPRLGFYEQY
TRBJ1-4 | TRBV5-1 | ASSLHSGGATNEKLF
TRBJ1-1 | TRBV4-2 | ASSQDRSRAAF
TRBJ2-5 | TRBV18 | ASSPWGGETQY
TRBJ2-7 | TRBV20-1 | SLGQALYEQY
TRBJ2-1 | TRBV5-1 | ASSGPDSSSYNEQF
TRBJ2-7 | TRBV6-5 | ASRGGTGGYEQY
TRBJ1-4 | TRBV20-1 | SAQAHELF
TRBJ1-1 | TRBV6-2/TRBV6-3 | ASSQRTGMNTEAF
TRBJ2-3 | TRBV28 | ASRSDTDTQY
TRBJ2-3 | TRBV6-5 | ASTLRGSADTQY
TRBJ1-5 | TRBV28 | ASRDSNQPQH
TRBJ1-6 | TRBV5-4 | ASSQDRSYNSPLH
TRBJ1-3 | TRBV29-1 | SAGQGNTIY
TRBJ2-3 | TRBV18 | ASSPSVTDTQY
TRBJ2-5 | TRBV12-3/TRBV12-4 | ASSLRTETQY
TRBJ2-3 | TRBV28 | ASSFRTSGEDTQY
TRBJ1-4 | TRBV18 | ASSGGLNEKLF
TRBJ1-6 | TRBV6-5 | ASSYTSSYNSPLH
TRBJ2-3 | TRBV6-5 | ASSTTGQGADTQY
TRBJ1-1 | TRBV7-7 | ASSLEPNTEAF
TRBJ2-2 | TRBV2 | ASRERLNTGELF
TRBJ1-5 | TRBV6-6 | ASSRRDSNQPQH
TRBJ1-5 | TRBV28 | ASSPPARYQH
TRBJ2-1 | TRBV12-3/TRBV12-4 | ASSFGLVDNEQF
TRBJ2-2 | TRBV28 | ASSTSVGELF
TRBJ2-5 | TRBV5-8 | ASSLGRDSGTETQY
TRBJ1-6 | TRBV6-5 | ASTDRQSSYNSPLH
TRBJ1-1 | TRBV7-9 | ASSTTGDTEAF
TRBJ1-1 | TRBV18 | ASSPQQGMDTEAF
TRBJ2-1 | TRBV7-9 | ASSSGGMANEQF
TRBJ1-2 | TRBV2 | ASSEASTGWYYGYT
TRBJ2-2 | TRBV7-6 | ASSLPPLISGELF
TRBJ2-7 | TRBV2 | ASSEIPRGAYEQY
TRBJ1-4 | TRBV19 | ASSYGSFNEKLF
TRBJ2-5 | TRBV29-1 | SVRLGVETQY
TRBJ1-2 | TRBV18 | ASSPGFGNSRGYGYT
TRBJ1-2 | TRBV28 | ASTLDSGTGNWYT
TRBJ2-7 | TRBV28 | ASSLGARAYEQY